What follows are 14 T cell receptor beta chains derived from one specimen sequenced in a study of blood T cells in healthy people across ages. A second PCR, run for roughly 7 to 11 cycles, used a sample-barcoded 5' primer plus a J-beta primer mix. TCRdb analysed the 5' RACE reads with MiXCR anew, one entry per CDR3 protein. The sample records about 640,000 distinct CDR3 sequences, approximately 59% being singletons. Material: blood. These receptor sequences come from a man between 60 and 75 years old in good health.

The V gene is TRBV29-1, the J gene TRBJ2-2, with D perhaps given as TRBD1 or TRBD2 (5 bases each). The ends were cut back, 7 bases at V and 0 bases at J, with 9 bases in the middle. From germline, CDR1 is SQVTM and CDR2 ANQGSEA. The CDR3 extends over 13 amino acids. CDR3 bases: TGCAGCGCCGGGACGGCGAACACCGGGGAGCTGTTTTTT. Translated, it gives CSAGTANTGELFF.

The chain employs TRBV20-1 and TRBJ2-4, with D unresolved. Germline assignment: CDR1 DFQATT and CDR2 SNEGSKA (reference sequence). The V gene lost 7 bases and the J gene lost 6 bases, with 10 bases spanning the gap. The CDR3 runs to 11 residues. The CDR3 nucleotides are TGCAGTGTATCCCAAGGAAACATTCAGTACTTC. Its translation: CSVSQGNIQYF.

The genes are TRBV12-3 or TRBV12-4 and TRBJ1-2, with D unresolved. This CDR3 has 15 residues. Between the trimmed V and J ends, which lost 2 bases and 4 bases, there was a span of 14 bases. CDR3 region: CASSLNGYSAYGYTF. The DNA for the CDR3 is TGTGCCAGCAGTTTAAACGGTTACTCGGCCTATGGCTACACCTTC.

The chain joins TRBV6-1 to TRBJ2-7; 7 nucleotides align to TRBD1. The V and J ends lost 6 bases and 5 bases, in that order; junction bases with no gene match: 19. The CDR3 sequence is 17 residues long. The V gene's germline CDR1 is MNHNS and CDR2 SASEGT. The CDR3 bases are TGTGCCAGCAGACCCACGGTAAAACAGGGGCGATTGGACGAGCAGTACTTC. This sequence encodes CASRPTVKQGRLDEQYF.

This clonotype was detected only once. The chain has TRBV12-3 or TRBV12-4 and TRBJ2-3, with 11 bases that match TRBD2. The CDR3 has 18 residues. V was pared by 6 bases and J by 1 base, with 12 bases of the junction left unmatched. The CDR3 DNA follows: TGTGCCAGCAGGCCGACTAGCGGGGCCGCTAACCGCACAGATACGCAGTATTTT. It is translated as CASRPTSGAANRTDTQYF.

This rearrangement joins TRBV5-1 to TRBJ2-3; 12 nucleotides align to TRBD2. V shed 1 base and J 2 bases; nucleotides not matched to a gene: 5. CDR3 size: 17 residues. CDR1 is SGHRS, CDR2 YFSETQ, per germline. CDR3: CASSLYRLAGDTDTQYF. The CDR3 bases are TGCGCCAGCAGCTTGTACCGACTAGCGGGGGACACAGATACGCAGTATTTT.

The V and J genes are TRBV5-8 and TRBJ2-3; the D gene is possibly TRBD2 (6 bases). Trimming stripped 1 base from V and 4 bases from J, with 16 bases between. Germline CDR1 reads SGHTS; CDR2 reads YDEGEE. The length of the CDR3 is 16 residues. The CDR3 DNA reads TGTGCCAGCAGCTTGACGACCACCGGCGGGGCAGATACGCAGTATTTT. Protein: CASSLTTTGGADTQYF. Together with reference TRBV5-8 and TRBJ2-3, the CDR3 gives the full variable domain: EAGVTQSPTHLIKTRGQQATLRCSPISGHTSVYWYQQALGLGLQFLLWYDEGEERNRGNFPPRFSGRQFPNYSSELNVNALELEDSALYLCASSLTTTGGADTQYFGPGTRLTVL.

This clonotype was counted a few times. The chain has TRBV5-1 and TRBJ2-1; D ambiguous. V was pared by 4 bases and J by 2 bases, with 13 bases between. Germline CDR1 is SGHRS and CDR2 is YFSETQ. This CDR3 region has 15 residues. CDR3 amino acids: CASSPAVQAYNEQFF. The CDR3 region has the DNA TGCGCCAGCAGCCCTGCGGTCCAGGCCTACAATGAGCAGTTCTTC. The whole variable domain, filled in from reference TRBV5-1 and TRBJ2-1, reads KAGVTQTPRYLIKTRGQQVTLSCSPISGHRSVSWYQQTPGQGLQFLFEYFSETQRNKGNFPGRFSGRQFSNSRSEMNVSTLELGDSALYLCASSPAVQAYNEQFFGPGTRLTVL.

This clonotype was picked up a small number of times. This chain joins TRBV12-3 or TRBV12-4 and TRBJ2-3; 7 nucleotides agree with TRBD2. The CDR3 spans 15 residues. J lost 3 bases, V lost 8 bases, and 11 bases had no gene match. CDR3 DNA: TGTGCCAGCGCCCGGGCTAGCGGTGGGACAGATACGCAGTATTTT. It specifies CASARASGGTDTQYF.

CDR3 sequence (DNA): TGTGCCAGCAGTGAGGGGACCTCTGGCTACACCTTC. Translated, it gives CASSEGTSGYTF. This rearrangement joins TRBV6-4 to TRBJ1-2; D may be TRBD1 (5 bases). From germline, CDR1 is MRHNA and CDR2 SNTAGT. The germline V and J ends were trimmed by 3 bases and 7 bases, with 9 bases remaining between them. The CDR3 covers 12 residues.

This sequence joins TRBV5-1 and TRBJ2-3, with 13 bases lining up with TRBD2. The trim removed 4 bases at V and 7 bases at J, leaving 9 bases unmatched. The CDR3 spans 16 residues. In germline, CDR1 is SGHRS, CDR2 YFSETQ. The CDR3 DNA follows: TGCGCCAGCAGCCCGACGACTAGCGGGGGGTGGTATACGCAGTATTTT. Amino acids: CASSPTTSGGWYTQYF.

This clonotype was observed at least ten times. V gene TRBV29-1 combines with J gene TRBJ2-5; D ambiguous. Germline V gene lookup returns CDR1 SQVTM and CDR2 ANQGSEA. The CDR3 contains 12 residues. V was cut by 4 bases and J by 5 bases, with 11 bases left in between. CDR3 sequence reads: CSVARQPETQYF. CDR3 sequence (DNA): TGCAGCGTTGCTCGCCAGCCTGAGACCCAGTACTTC.

Concerning this clonotype itself: A junction boundary mismatches the germline segment, possibly from a read error. The chain recombines TRBV12-5 with TRBJ2-7; D gene ambiguous. The CDR3 is 11 residues long. CDR1 and CDR2 (germline): LGHNT, FRNRAP. CDR3 in amino acids: CASGRSIEQYF. For the CDR3, the DNA is TGTGCCAGTGGACGGTCAATCGAGCAGTACTTC.

The chain combines TRBV20-1 with TRBJ2-7; the match to TRBD2 covers 7 bases. Per germline, CDR1 DFQATT and CDR2 SNEGSKA (reference sequence). The CDR3 runs 13 residues. V shed 6 bases, J shed 1 base, and the junction held 6 bases outside the gene matches. CDR3 region: CSAGGGASYEQYF. CDR3 nucleotides: TGCAGTGCGGGGGGGGGAGCATCCTACGAGCAGTACTTC.